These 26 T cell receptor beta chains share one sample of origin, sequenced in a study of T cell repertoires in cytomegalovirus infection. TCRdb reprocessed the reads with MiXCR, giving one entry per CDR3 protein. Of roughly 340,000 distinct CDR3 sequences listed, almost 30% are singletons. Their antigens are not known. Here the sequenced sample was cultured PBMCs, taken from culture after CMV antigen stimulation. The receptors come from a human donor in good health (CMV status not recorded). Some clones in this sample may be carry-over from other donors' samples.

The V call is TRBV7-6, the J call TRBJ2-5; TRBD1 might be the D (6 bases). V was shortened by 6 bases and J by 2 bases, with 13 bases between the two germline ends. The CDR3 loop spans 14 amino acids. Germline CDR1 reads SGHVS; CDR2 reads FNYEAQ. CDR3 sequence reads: CASRNGQLQETQYF. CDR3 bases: TGTGCCAGCAGAAATGGACAGCTACAAGAGACCCAGTACTTC.

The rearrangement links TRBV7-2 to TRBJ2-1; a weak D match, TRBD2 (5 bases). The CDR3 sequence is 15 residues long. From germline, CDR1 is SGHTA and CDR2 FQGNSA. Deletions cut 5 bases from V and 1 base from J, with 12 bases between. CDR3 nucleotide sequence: TGTGCCAGCAGCCCGGAGGTCTGGTCCTACAATGAGCAGTTCTTC. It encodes CASSPEVWSYNEQFF.

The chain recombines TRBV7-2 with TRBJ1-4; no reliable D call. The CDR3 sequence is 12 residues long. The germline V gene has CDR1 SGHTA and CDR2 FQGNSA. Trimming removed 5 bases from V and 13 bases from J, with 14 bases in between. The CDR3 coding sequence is TGTGCCAGCAGCCCTGCCCCTAATTCACTGTTTTTT. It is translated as CASSPAPNSLFF.

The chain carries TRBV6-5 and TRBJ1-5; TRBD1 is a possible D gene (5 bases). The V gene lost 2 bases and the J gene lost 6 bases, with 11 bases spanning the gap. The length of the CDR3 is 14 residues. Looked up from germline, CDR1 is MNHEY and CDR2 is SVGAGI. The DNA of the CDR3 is TGTGCCAGCAGTTACCGGGGAAGGGGTCAGCCCCAGCATTTT. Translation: CASSYRGRGQPQHF.

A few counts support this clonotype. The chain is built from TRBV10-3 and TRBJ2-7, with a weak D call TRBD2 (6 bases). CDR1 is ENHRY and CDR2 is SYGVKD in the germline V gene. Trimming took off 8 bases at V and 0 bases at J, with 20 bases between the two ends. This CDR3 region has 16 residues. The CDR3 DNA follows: TGTGCCATCGCAGGCGGGGTCGGTCGGAGCTCCTACGAGCAGTACTTC. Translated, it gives CAIAGGVGRSSYEQYF.

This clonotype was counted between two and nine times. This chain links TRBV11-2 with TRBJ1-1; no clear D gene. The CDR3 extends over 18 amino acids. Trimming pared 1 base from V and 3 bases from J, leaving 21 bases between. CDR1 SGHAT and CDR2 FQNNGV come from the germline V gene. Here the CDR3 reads CASSLGRGFVRFDTEAFF. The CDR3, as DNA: TGTGCCAGCAGCTTAGGTCGGGGTTTTGTTCGGTTTGACACTGAAGCTTTCTTT.

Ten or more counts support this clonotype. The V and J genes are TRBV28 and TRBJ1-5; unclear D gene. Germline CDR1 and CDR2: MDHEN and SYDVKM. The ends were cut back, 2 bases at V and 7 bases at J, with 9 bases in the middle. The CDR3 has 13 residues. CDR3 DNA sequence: TGTGCCAGCAGTTTAGGGGTTCGACAGCCCCAGCATTTT. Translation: CASSLGVRQPQHF.

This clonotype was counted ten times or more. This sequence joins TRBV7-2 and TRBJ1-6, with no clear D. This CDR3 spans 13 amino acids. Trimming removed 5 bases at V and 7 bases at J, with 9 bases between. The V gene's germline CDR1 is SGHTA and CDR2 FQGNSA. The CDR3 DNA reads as TGTGCCAGCAGCCGCCTGGGGAATTCACCCCTCCACTTT. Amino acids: CASSRLGNSPLHF.

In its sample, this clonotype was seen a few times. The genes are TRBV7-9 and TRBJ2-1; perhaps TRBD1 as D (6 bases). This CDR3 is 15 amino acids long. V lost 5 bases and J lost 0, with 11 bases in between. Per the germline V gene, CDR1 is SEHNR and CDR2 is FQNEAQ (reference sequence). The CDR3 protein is CASSQGQNSYNEQFF. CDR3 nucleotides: TGTGCCAGCAGCCAGGGACAAAACTCCTACAATGAGCAGTTCTTC.

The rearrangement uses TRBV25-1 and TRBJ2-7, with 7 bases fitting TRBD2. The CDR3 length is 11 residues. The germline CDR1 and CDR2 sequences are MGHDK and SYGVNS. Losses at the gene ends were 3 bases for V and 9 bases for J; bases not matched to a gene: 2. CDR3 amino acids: CASSDTGGQYF. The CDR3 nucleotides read TGTGCCAGCAGTGACACGGGGGGGCAGTACTTC.

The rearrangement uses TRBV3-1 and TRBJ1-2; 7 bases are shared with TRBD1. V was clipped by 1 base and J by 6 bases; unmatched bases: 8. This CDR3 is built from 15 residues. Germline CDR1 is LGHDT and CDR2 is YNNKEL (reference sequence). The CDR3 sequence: CASSQGGTANDGYTF. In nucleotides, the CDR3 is TGTGCCAGCAGCCAAGGAGGGACAGCAAATGATGGCTACACCTTC.

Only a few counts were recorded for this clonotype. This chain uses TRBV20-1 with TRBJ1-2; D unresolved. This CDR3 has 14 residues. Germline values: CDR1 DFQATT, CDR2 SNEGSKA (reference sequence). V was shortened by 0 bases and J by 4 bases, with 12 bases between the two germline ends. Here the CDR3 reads CSARDTIGVYGYTF. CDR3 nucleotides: TGCAGTGCTAGAGATACTATCGGGGTCTATGGCTACACCTTC.

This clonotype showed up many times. CDR3 amino acids: CASSLLAGGPNEQFF. CDR3 nucleotides: TGTGCCAGCAGTCTGCTAGCGGGAGGACCCAATGAGCAGTTCTTC. The V and J genes are TRBV7-3 and TRBJ2-1; 11 nucleotides agree with TRBD2. The CDR3 is 15 amino acids. Germline lookup yields CDR1 SGHTA and CDR2 FQGTGA. After removal of 6 bases from V and 6 bases from J, the junction contained 7 bases not matched to a gene.

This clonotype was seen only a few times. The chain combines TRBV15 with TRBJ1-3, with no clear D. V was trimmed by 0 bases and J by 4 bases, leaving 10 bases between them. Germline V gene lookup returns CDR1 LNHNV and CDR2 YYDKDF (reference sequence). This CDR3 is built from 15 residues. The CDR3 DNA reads TGTGCCACCAGCAGAGAAGATTCGGTCGGAAACACCATATATTTT. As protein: CATSREDSVGNTIYF.

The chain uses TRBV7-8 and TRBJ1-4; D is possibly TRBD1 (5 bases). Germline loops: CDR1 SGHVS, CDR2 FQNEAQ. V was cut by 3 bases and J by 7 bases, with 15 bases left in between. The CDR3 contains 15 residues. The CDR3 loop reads CASSFRGSVGEKLFF. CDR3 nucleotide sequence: TGTGCCAGCAGCTTCCGGGGGTCTGTCGGTGAAAAACTGTTTTTT. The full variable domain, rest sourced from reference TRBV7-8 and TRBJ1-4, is GAGVSQSPRYKVAKRGQDVALRCDPISGHVSLFWYQQALGQGPEFLTYFQNEAQLDKSGLPSDRFFAERPEGSVSTLKIQRTQQEDSAVYLCASSFRGSVGEKLFFGSGTQLSVL.

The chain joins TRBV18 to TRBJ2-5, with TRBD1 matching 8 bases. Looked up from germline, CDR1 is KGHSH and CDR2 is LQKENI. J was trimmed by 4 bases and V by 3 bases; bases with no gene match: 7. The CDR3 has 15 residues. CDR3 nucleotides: TGTGCCAGCTCACCCAGGACAGGGAGCCGAGAGACCCAGTACTTC. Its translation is CASSPRTGSRETQYF.

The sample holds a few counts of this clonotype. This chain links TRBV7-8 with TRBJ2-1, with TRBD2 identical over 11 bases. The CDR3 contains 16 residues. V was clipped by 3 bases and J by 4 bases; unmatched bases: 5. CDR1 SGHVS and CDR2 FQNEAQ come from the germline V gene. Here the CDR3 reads CASSFTSGSMYNEQFF. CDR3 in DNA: TGTGCCAGCAGCTTTACTAGCGGGAGTATGTACAATGAGCAGTTCTTC.

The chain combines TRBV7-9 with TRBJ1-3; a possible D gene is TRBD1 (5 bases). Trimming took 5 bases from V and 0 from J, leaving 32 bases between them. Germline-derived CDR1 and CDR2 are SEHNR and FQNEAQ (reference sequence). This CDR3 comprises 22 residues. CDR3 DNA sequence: TGTGCCAGCAGCCAACCAGACTTTTCCCGACCCACGGGGACCCACTCTGGAAACACCATATATTTT. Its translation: CASSQPDFSRPTGTHSGNTIYF.

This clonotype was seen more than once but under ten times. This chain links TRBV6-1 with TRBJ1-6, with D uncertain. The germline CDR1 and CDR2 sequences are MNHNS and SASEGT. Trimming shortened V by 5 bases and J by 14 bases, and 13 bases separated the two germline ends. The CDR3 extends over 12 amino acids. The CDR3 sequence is CASSYGLWALHF. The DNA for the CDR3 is TGTGCCAGCAGTTATGGGTTATGGGCCCTCCACTTT.

Written as DNA, the CDR3 is TGCAGTGCTAGCAACCCGACAGCAAACTATGGCTACACCTTC. It is translated as CSASNPTANYGYTF. The chain couples TRBV20-1 to TRBJ1-2; possible D gene TRBD1, 5 bases. Germline V gene lookup returns CDR1 DFQATT and CDR2 SNEGSKA (reference sequence). V dropped 3 bases and J dropped 2 bases, with 13 bases sitting between them. The CDR3 length is 14 residues.

The CDR3 reads CASMRPGQPLGTFF. The CDR3 DNA reads as TGTGCCAGCATGAGACCCGGACAGCCCCTTGGGACGTTCTTT. The rearrangement joins TRBV27 to TRBJ1-1, with D possibly matching TRBD1 (6 bases). Trimming removed 7 bases at V and 14 bases at J, with 26 bases between. Per the germline V gene, CDR1 is MNHEY and CDR2 is SMNVEV (reference sequence). The CDR3 runs 14 residues.

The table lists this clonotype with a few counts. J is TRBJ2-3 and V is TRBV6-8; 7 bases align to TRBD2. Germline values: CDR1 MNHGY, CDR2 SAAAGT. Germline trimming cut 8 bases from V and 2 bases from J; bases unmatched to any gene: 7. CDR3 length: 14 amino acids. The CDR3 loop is CASRGSGNTDTQYF. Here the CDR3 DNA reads TGTGCCAGCCGAGGAAGCGGGAACACAGATACGCAGTATTTT.

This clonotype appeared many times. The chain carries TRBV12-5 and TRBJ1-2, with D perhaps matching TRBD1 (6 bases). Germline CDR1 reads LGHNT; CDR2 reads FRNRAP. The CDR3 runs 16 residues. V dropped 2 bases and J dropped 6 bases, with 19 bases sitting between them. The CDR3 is CASGLPISGHWNGYTF. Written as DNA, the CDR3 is TGTGCTAGTGGTTTGCCTATATCGGGACACTGGAATGGCTACACCTTC.

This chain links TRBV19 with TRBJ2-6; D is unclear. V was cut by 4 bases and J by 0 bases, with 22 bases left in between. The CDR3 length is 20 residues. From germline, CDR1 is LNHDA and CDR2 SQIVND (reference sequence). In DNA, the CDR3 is TGTGCCAGTAGTAGGACGGCTGTACAAAGACCGAGCTCTGGGGCCAACGTCCTGACTTTC. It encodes CASSRTAVQRPSSGANVLTF.

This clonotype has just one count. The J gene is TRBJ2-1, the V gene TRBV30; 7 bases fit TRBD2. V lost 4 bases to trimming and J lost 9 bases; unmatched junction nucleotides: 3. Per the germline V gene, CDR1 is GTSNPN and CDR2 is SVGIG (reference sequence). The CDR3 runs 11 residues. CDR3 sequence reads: CAWTSGGEQFF. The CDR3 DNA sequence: TGTGCCTGGACTAGCGGCGGTGAGCAGTTCTTC.

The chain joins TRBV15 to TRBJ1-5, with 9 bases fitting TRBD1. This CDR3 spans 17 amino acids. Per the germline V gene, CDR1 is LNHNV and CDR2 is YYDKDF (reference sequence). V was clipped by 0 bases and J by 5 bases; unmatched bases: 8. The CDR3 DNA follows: TGTGCCACCAGCAGAGATCGTAAACAGGGGGCACATCAGCCCCAGCATTTT. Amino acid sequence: CATSRDRKQGAHQPQHF.